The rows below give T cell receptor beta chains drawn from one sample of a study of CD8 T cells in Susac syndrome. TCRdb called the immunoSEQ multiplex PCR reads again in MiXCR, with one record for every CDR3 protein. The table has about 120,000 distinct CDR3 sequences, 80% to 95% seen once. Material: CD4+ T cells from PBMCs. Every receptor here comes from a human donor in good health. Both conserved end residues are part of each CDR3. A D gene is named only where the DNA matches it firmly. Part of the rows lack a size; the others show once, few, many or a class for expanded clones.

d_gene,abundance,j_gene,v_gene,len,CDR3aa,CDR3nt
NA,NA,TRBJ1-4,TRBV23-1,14,CASNENVTNEKLFF,TGCGCCAGCAATGAAAACGTAACTAATGAAAAACTGTTTTTT
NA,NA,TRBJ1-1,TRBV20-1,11,CSARENTEAFF,TGCAGTGCTCGAGAGAACACTGAAGCTTTCTTT
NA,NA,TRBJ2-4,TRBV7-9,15,CASSGAALAKNIQYF,TGTGCCAGCAGCGGAGCGGCCCTAGCCAAAAACATTCAGTACTTC
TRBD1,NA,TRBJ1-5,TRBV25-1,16,CASSGGQGPSNQPQHF,TGTGCCAGCAGTGGGGGACAGGGACCTAGCAATCAGCCCCAGCATTTT
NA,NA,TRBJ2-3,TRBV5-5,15,CASSLGGGATDTQYF,TGTGCCAGCAGTCTTGGGGGAGGCGCTACAGATACGCAGTATTTT
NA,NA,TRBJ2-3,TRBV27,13,CASSVVITDTQYF,TGTGCCAGCAGTGTGGTTATCACAGATACGCAGTATTTT
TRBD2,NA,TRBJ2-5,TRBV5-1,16,CASSKTSGGAVETQYF,TGCGCCAGCAGCAAGACTAGCGGGGGGGCAGTGGAGACCCAGTACTTC
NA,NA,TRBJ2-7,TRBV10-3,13,CAISEPGTYEQYF,TGTGCCATCAGTGAACCAGGGACCTACGAGCAGTACTTC
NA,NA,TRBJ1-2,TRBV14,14,CASSQRSGGYGYTF,TGTGCCAGCAGCCAAAGGTCTGGGGGGTATGGCTACACCTTC
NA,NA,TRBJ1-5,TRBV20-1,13,CSAMNGGNQPQHF,TGCAGTGCAATGAACGGGGGCAATCAGCCCCAGCATTTT
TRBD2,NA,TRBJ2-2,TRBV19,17,CASSIVAGGPIAGELFF,TGTGCCAGTAGTATTGTAGCGGGGGGGCCTATCGCCGGGGAGCTGTTTTTT
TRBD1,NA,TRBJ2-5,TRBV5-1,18,CASSLEFPGQDRRETQYF,TGCGCCAGCAGCTTGGAATTCCCGGGACAGGATCGTCGGGAGACCCAGTACTTC
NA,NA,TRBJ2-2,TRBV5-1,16,CASSLPTSRGTGELFF,TGCGCCAGCAGCTTGCCGACATCGCGCGGCACCGGGGAGCTGTTTTTT
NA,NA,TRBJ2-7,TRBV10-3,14,CAISDPRDYYEQYF,TGTGCCATCAGTGATCCCCGCGACTACTACGAGCAGTACTTC
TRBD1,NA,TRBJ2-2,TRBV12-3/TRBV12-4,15,CASSGTGSNTGELFF,TGTGCCAGCAGTGGGACAGGGTCGAACACCGGGGAGCTGTTTTTT
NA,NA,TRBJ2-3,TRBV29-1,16,CSVVLAILQRTDTQYF,TGCAGCGTTGTCCTGGCGATACTACAACGCACAGATACGCAGTATTTT
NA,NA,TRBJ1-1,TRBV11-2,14,CASSTTNGGGEAFF,TGTGCCAGCAGCACTACCAACGGGGGAGGTGAAGCTTTCTTT
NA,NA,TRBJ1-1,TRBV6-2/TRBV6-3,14,CASTGAGPDTEAFF,TGTGCCAGCACCGGAGCAGGGCCCGACACTGAAGCTTTCTTT
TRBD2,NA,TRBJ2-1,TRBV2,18,CASSAQREILGLRNEQFF,TGTGCCAGCAGCGCGCAGCGGGAGATTTTGGGGCTACGGAATGAGCAGTTCTTC
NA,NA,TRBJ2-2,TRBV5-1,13,CASSWRGAGELFF,TGCGCCAGCAGCTGGAGGGGGGCCGGGGAGCTGTTTTTT
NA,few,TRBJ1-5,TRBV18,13,CASSDSSNQPQHF,TGTGCCAGCTCAGACAGTAGCAATCAGCCCCAGCATTTT
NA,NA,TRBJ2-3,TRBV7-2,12,CASRLSTDTQYF,TGTGCCAGCAGATTAAGCACAGATACGCAGTATTTT
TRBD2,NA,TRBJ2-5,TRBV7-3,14,CASSDGGAGETQYF,TGTGCCAGCAGCGACGGGGGGGCCGGGGAGACCCAGTACTTC
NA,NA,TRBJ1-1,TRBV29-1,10,CSAPDSEAFF,TGCAGCGCACCGGACAGTGAAGCTTTCTTT
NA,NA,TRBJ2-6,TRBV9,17,CASSVGGQSAGANVLTF,TGTGCCAGCAGCGTAGGTGGACAATCGGCTGGGGCCAACGTCCTGACTTTC
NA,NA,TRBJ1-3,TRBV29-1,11,CSVNSGNTIYF,TGCAGCGTAAACTCTGGAAACACCATATATTTT
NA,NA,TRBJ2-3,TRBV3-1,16,CASSQDMASSTDTQYF,TGTGCCAGCAGCCAAGATATGGCATCTAGCACAGATACGCAGTATTTT
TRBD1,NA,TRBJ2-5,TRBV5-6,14,CASSFDRGRETQYF,TGTGCCAGCAGCTTCGACAGGGGTAGAGAGACCCAGTACTTC